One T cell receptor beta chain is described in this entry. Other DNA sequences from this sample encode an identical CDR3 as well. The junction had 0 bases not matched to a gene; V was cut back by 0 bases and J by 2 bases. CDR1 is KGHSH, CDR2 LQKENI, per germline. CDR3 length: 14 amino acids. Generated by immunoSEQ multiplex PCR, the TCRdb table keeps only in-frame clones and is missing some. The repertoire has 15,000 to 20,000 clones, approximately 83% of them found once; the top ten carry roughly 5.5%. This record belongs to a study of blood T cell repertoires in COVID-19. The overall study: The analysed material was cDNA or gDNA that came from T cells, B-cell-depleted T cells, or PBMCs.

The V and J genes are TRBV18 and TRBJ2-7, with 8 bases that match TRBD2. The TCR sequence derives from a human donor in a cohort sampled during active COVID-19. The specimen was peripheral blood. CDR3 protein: CASSPPAGAYEQYF. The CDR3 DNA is TGTGCCAGCTCACCACCAGCGGGAGCCTACGAGCAGTACTTC.